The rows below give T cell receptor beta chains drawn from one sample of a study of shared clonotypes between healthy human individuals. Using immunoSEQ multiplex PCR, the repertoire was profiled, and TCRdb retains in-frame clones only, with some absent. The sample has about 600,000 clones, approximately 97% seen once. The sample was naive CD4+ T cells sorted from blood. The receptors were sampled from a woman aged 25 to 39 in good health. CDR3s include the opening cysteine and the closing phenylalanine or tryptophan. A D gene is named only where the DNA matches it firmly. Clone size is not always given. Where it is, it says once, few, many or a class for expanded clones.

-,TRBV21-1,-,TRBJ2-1,CASSKSFCPGIGDPYNEQFF,TGTGCCAGCAGCAAATCATTCTGTCCGGGGATTGGGGATCCCTACAATGAGCAGTTCTTC
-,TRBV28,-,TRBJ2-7,CASSSTPAVGSYEQYF,TGTGCCAGCAGTTCCACCCCCGCGGTCGGCTCCTACGAGCAGTACTTC
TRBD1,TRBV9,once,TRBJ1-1,CASSVRTGQPEAFF,TGTGCCAGCAGCGTCCGGACAGGGCAGCCTGAAGCTTTCTTT
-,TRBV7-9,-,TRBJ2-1,CASSFGMVYNEQFF,TGTGCCAGCAGCTTTGGGATGGTCTACAATGAGCAGTTCTTC
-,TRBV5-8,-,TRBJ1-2,CASSLSGVYGYTF,TGTGCCAGCAGCTTAAGTGGGGTCTATGGCTACACCTTC
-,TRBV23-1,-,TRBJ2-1,CASSQFGGEDYNEQFF,TGCGCCAGCAGTCAATTTGGAGGGGAAGATTACAATGAGCAGTTCTTC
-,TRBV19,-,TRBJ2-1,CASSIFEGVSSYNEQFF,TGTGCCAGTAGTATTTTCGAGGGGGTAAGCTCCTACAATGAGCAGTTCTTC
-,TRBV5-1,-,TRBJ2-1,CASSLLADNEQFF,TGCGCCAGCAGCTTATTAGCGGATAATGAGCAGTTCTTC
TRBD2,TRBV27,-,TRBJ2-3,CASSLSGLAGDTQYF,TGTGCCAGCAGTTTATCGGGTCTAGCGGGAGATACGCAGTATTTT
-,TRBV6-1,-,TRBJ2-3,CASSDGRDTQYF,TGTGCCAGCAGTGACGGCCGAGATACGCAGTATTTT
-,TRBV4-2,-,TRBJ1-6,CASSQEGDNSPLHF,TGTGCCAGCAGCCAAGAGGGTGATAATTCACCCCTCCACTTT
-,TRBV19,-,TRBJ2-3,CASSGTTDTQYF,TGTGCCAGTAGCGGAACCACAGATACGCAGTATTTT
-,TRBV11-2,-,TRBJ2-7,CASSPRRTFSYEQYF,TGTGCCAGCAGCCCTCGGCGTACCTTCTCCTACGAGCAGTACTTC
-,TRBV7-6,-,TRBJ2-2,CASSLEPHGSSGELFF,TGTGCCAGCAGCTTAGAGCCCCACGGGTCCTCCGGGGAGCTGTTTTTT
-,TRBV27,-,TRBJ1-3,CASSPQLFRTGNTIYF,TGTGCCAGCAGTCCCCAACTGTTTCGAACTGGAAACACCATATATTTT
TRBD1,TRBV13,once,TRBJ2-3,CASSSGQGFSDTQYF,TGTGCCAGCAGCTCGGGACAGGGTTTTTCAGATACGCAGTATTTT
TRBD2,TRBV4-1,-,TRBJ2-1,CASSQAVPASGRANEQFF,TGCGCCAGCAGCCAAGCCGTACCCGCTAGCGGGAGGGCCAATGAGCAGTTCTTC
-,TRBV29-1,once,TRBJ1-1,CSVETANTEAFF,TGCAGCGTTGAAACAGCGAACACTGAAGCTTTCTTT
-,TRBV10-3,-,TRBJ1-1,CAARRVVNTEAFF,TGTGCCGCTAGGAGGGTTGTGAACACTGAAGCTTTCTTT
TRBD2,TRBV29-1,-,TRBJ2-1,CSVERGRDRNEQFF,TGCAGCGTTGAACGGGGGAGGGATCGGAATGAGCAGTTCTTC
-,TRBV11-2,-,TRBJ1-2,CASRAGQTPNYGYTF,TGTGCCAGCAGAGCCGGACAGACACCTAACTATGGCTACACCTTC
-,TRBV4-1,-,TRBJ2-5,CASSQAPGETQYF,TGCGCCAGCAGCCAAGCCCCCGGCGAGACCCAGTACTTC
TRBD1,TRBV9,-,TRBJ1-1,CASSSDRGAFF,TGTGCCAGCAGTAGTGACAGGGGAGCTTTCTTT
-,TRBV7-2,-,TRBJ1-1,CASSYRPPWGNTEAFF,TGTGCCAGCAGCTATAGGCCCCCATGGGGGAACACTGAAGCTTTCTTT
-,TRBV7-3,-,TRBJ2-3,CASSRTSRAGDTQYF,TGTGCCAGCAGCCGTACGAGCCGGGCGGGAGATACGCAGTATTTT
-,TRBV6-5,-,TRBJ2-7,CASGTGPTYEQYF,TGTGCCAGCGGAACGGGACCTACCTACGAGCAGTACTTC
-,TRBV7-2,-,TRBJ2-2,CASSRRDSNTGELFF,TGTGCCAGCAGCCGACGGGACTCGAACACCGGGGAGCTGTTTTTT